This TCR beta chain was captured in a study of T cell responses to AZD1222 COVID-19 vaccine. The study, taken as a whole, reports: CD4 TCRs associated with vaccination spanned spike, dominating at 160-218 and 743-854.

Comment on this clone: The antigen is undetermined.

Trimming cost V 0 bases and J 7 bases; bases outside gene matches: 8. Germline assignment: CDR1 MNHEY and CDR2 SVGAGI. This CDR3 region has 15 residues. Produced via immunoSEQ multiplex PCR; TCRdb's table is partial and in-frame only. The data contain approximately 110,000 clones, about 85% of them singletons. Here the sequenced sample was peripheral blood, taken on day 0 of AZD1222 vaccination. This chain joins TRBV6-5 and TRBJ2-7; TRBD1 aligns across 8 bases. This TCR was sampled from an adult in good health. This CDR3 is CASSYSGQGAREQYF. The CDR3 DNA follows: TGTGCCAGCAGTTACTCAGGGCAGGGGGCGCGGGAGCAGTACTTC.